This is a list of T cell receptor beta chains from one sample in a study of T cells in Graves' hyperthyroidism and ophthalmopathy. MiXCR was run by TCRdb on the multiplex PCR reads, yielding one entry per CDR3 protein. In the table there are about 360,000 distinct CDR3 sequences, roughly 25% of which are singletons. The sample was blood. The receptors here all came from a man in his forties or fifties with Graves' hyperthyroidism. The CDR3 runs from the conserved cysteine through the conserved F or W. A D gene is named only where the DNA matches it firmly. Part of the rows lack a size; the others show once, few, many or a class for expanded clones.

size,J,D,length,V,DNA,CDR3
-,TRBJ2-7,-,12,TRBV10-2,TGCGCCAGCAGTGACGGAGTGTACGAGCAGTACTTC,CASSDGVYEQYF
-,TRBJ2-3,-,14,TRBV5-1,TGCGCCAGCAGCTTGGACGGACCCACAGATACGCAGTATTTT,CASSLDGPTDTQYF
-,TRBJ2-4,-,12,TRBV20-1,TGCAGTGCTGCGACAGGCTCAAACATTCAGTACTTC,CSAATGSNIQYF
-,TRBJ2-1,-,15,TRBV19,TGTGCCAGTAGTATCGACCCGAGCTCCTACAATGAGCAGTTCTTC,CASSIDPSSYNEQFF
many,TRBJ2-3,-,15,TRBV11-2,TGTGCCAGCAGCTTAGTGGGCGGGACCCTGGATACGCAGTATTTT,CASSLVGGTLDTQYF
few,TRBJ2-4,-,13,TRBV3-1,TGTGCCAGCAGCCATCCAGACTTGTACATTCAGTACTTC,CASSHPDLYIQYF
-,TRBJ2-1,TRBD2,14,TRBV29-1,TGCAGCGTTGGACGACTAGCGGGCTACAATGAGCAGTTCTTC,CSVGRLAGYNEQFF
-,TRBJ2-3,-,12,TRBV6-2/TRBV6-3,TGTGCCAGCAGTAGGAACAGGGTCCCGCAGTATTTT,CASSRNRVPQYF
once,TRBJ1-5,TRBD1,14,TRBV19,TGTGCCGGTTCACCGGCAGGGGGCGGGCAGCCCCAGCATTTT,CAGSPAGGGQPQHF
few,TRBJ2-2,-,14,TRBV6-1,TGTGCCAGCAGACGAGGAGCGAACACCGGGGAGCTGTTTTTT,CASRRGANTGELFF
many,TRBJ2-1,-,14,TRBV20-1,TGCAGTGCTAGAGGACTGCGGGGTGTCGATGAGCAGTTCTTC,CSARGLRGVDEQFF
few,TRBJ2-2,-,15,TRBV2,TGTGCCAGCAGTGGGGTCACGGACAACACCGGGGAGCTGTTTTTT,CASSGVTDNTGELFF
-,TRBJ2-3,TRBD2,16,TRBV7-9,TGTGCCAGCAGCCCTCGACTAGCGGAGATAACAGATACGCAGTATTTT,CASSPRLAEITDTQYF
-,TRBJ2-3,TRBD2,19,TRBV10-3,TGTGCCATCAGTGAGCCGGGAGCTAGCGGGCCCCATGGCACAGATACGCAGTATTTT,CAISEPGASGPHGTDTQYF
-,TRBJ2-3,TRBD2,16,TRBV10-2,TGCGCCAGCACTCCCTCCAGACTAGCGGGCACAGATACGCAGTATTTT,CASTPSRLAGTDTQYF
-,TRBJ2-3,-,15,TRBV27,TGCGCCACCAGTGTCGGAGTTAGTAGGACAGATACGCAGTATTTT,CATSVGVSRTDTQYF
few,TRBJ2-7,-,14,TRBV6-1,TGTGCCAGCAGTAGTCAGGTGCCTCCCTACGAGCAGTACTTC,CASSSQVPPYEQYF
-,TRBJ1-5,TRBD1,15,TRBV7-2,TGTGCCAGCAGCACCCGGACAGGGACGAATCAGCCCCAGCATTTT,CASSTRTGTNQPQHF
-,TRBJ1-1,-,14,TRBV10-3,TGTGCCATCAGGGAACAGGGTCTTGGCACTGAAGCTTTCTTT,CAIREQGLGTEAFF
many,TRBJ1-1,TRBD1,16,TRBV18,TGTGCCAGCTCACCACCAACAGGGGGGGGACACACTGAAGCTTTCTTT,CASSPPTGGGHTEAFF
-,TRBJ2-7,-,12,TRBV20-1,TGCAGTGCTAGTGTGCAGGGATGGGAGCAGTACTTC,CSASVQGWEQYF
few,TRBJ2-2,TRBD2,18,TRBV24-1,TGTGCCACCAGTGATGACCAGCTCCTAGCGGGAGTCGGCGGGGAGCTGTTTTTT,CATSDDQLLAGVGGELFF
-,TRBJ2-2,-,16,TRBV7-9,TGTGCCAGCAGCTGGCAGCCGGGACCCGACACCGGGGAGCTGTTTTTT,CASSWQPGPDTGELFF
many,TRBJ2-7,-,15,TRBV2,TGTGCCAGCACTGGATTCGGGACAAGATCCTACGAGCAGTACTTC,CASTGFGTRSYEQYF
many,TRBJ2-1,-,13,TRBV7-2,TGTGCCAGCAGCCGGATCCGGGACTCCGAGCAGTTCTTC,CASSRIRDSEQFF
few,TRBJ1-1,-,13,TRBV30,TGTGCCTGGAGTTGGGGCCGGAACACTGAAGCTTTCTTT,CAWSWGRNTEAFF
-,TRBJ1-1,-,13,TRBV2,TGTGCCAGCAGTGACGGTAGGAACACTGAAGCTTTCTTT,CASSDGRNTEAFF
-,TRBJ2-5,TRBD1,12,TRBV29-1,TGCAGCGTCGCACAGGGGGAGGAGACCCAGTACTTC,CSVAQGEETQYF
-,TRBJ2-3,-,16,TRBV7-9,TGTGCCAGCAGCGCAGGGTTGGGGTTGGAGGGAGATACGCAGTATTTT,CASSAGLGLEGDTQYF
once,TRBJ2-1,TRBD1,17,TRBV2,TGTGCCAGCAGTTACTCGAACTCCCGGACAGGGGGCAATGAGCAGTTCTTC,CASSYSNSRTGGNEQFF
many,TRBJ2-3,TRBD2,19,TRBV2,TGTGCCAGCAGTCCCTCCTGGGGACTAGCGGGAGTAAGCACAGATACGCAGTATTTT,CASSPSWGLAGVSTDTQYF
many,TRBJ2-5,-,11,TRBV12-3/TRBV12-4,TGTGCCAGCAGTTCAGGGTTGGGCCAGTACTTC,CASSSGLGQYF
-,TRBJ2-3,-,14,TRBV19,TGTGCTAGTAGTGTTCATAGCGCCCCAGATACGCAGTATTTT,CASSVHSAPDTQYF
many,TRBJ2-4,-,15,TRBV28,TGTGCCAGCAGTTTTGGAGTGGGCAACAAAAACATTCAGTACTTC,CASSFGVGNKNIQYF
once,TRBJ2-3,TRBD2,18,TRBV5-4,TGTGCCAGCAGCTTGGTGGGACTAGCGGGAGGTGACACAGATACGCAGTATTTT,CASSLVGLAGGDTDTQYF
-,TRBJ1-1,-,14,TRBV3-1,TGTGCCAGCAGCCAACGGGCGGGGAACACTGAAGCTTTCTTT,CASSQRAGNTEAFF
many,TRBJ2-3,-,12,TRBV12-3/TRBV12-4,TGTGCCAGCAGTTTTGGCTCTGATACGCAGTATTTT,CASSFGSDTQYF